These T cell receptor beta chains were read from a single sample in a study of Ad26.COV2.S vaccination and SARS-CoV-2 variants. TCRdb's copy holds only in-frame clones and misses some; the assay was immunoSEQ multiplex PCR. The sample has approximately 300,000 clones, about 85% seen once. Source: peripheral blood, taken in a trial of Ad26.COV2.S vaccine versus placebo. These receptors were collected from a person aged 18-60 years who received the Ad26.COV2.S COVID-19 vaccine or a placebo. Both conserved end residues are part of each CDR3. Each record gives: J gene, V gene, clone size, D gene, CDR3 protein, CDR3 DNA. A D gene is named only where the DNA matches it firmly. A row's size may be missing; if present it is once, few, many or a size class.

J gene: TRBJ1-4; V gene: TRBV25-1; clone size: .; D gene: .; CDR3 protein: CASSFGQFNEKLFF; CDR3 DNA: TGTGCCAGCAGTTTCGGCCAGTTTAATGAAAAACTGTTTTTT
J gene: TRBJ2-1; V gene: TRBV5-1; clone size: .; D gene: TRBD2; CDR3 protein: CASSPSLAGGNNEQFF; CDR3 DNA: TGCGCCAGCAGCCCCTCCCTAGCGGGAGGGAACAATGAGCAGTTCTTC
J gene: TRBJ2-5; V gene: TRBV9; clone size: few; D gene: TRBD2; CDR3 protein: CASSAGGAQYF; CDR3 DNA: TGTGCCAGCAGCGCCGGGGGGGCCCAGTACTTC
J gene: TRBJ1-5; V gene: TRBV28; clone size: once; D gene: .; CDR3 protein: CASSSTGGNQPQHF; CDR3 DNA: TGTGCCAGCAGTTCCACAGGTGGCAATCAGCCCCAGCATTTT
J gene: TRBJ2-7; V gene: TRBV9; clone size: .; D gene: .; CDR3 protein: CASSVTDTATGQYF; CDR3 DNA: TGTGCCAGCAGCGTTACGGATACAGCAACGGGGCAGTACTTC
J gene: TRBJ1-1; V gene: TRBV12-5; clone size: .; D gene: .; CDR3 protein: CASGGDTEAFF; CDR3 DNA: TGTGCTAGTGGAGGGGACACTGAAGCTTTCTTT
J gene: TRBJ1-2; V gene: TRBV2; clone size: few; D gene: .; CDR3 protein: CASRNLVTNYGYTF; CDR3 DNA: TGTGCCAGCAGGAACTTAGTGACTAACTATGGCTACACCTTC
J gene: TRBJ1-1; V gene: TRBV28; clone size: .; D gene: .; CDR3 protein: CASSFYTEAFF; CDR3 DNA: TGTGCCAGCAGTTTTTACACTGAAGCTTTCTTT
J gene: TRBJ1-5; V gene: TRBV10-2; clone size: .; D gene: TRBD1; CDR3 protein: CASSEGRQGDFQPQHF; CDR3 DNA: TGCGCCAGCAGTGAAGGTAGGCAGGGGGATTTTCAGCCCCAGCATTTT
J gene: TRBJ2-4; V gene: TRBV6-1; clone size: .; D gene: TRBD1; CDR3 protein: CASSEDRVAKNIQYF; CDR3 DNA: TGTGCCAGCAGTGAGGACAGGGTGGCCAAAAACATTCAGTACTTC
J gene: TRBJ2-3; V gene: TRBV15; clone size: .; D gene: TRBD2; CDR3 protein: CATSRGLAGGTAIDTQYF; CDR3 DNA: TGTGCCACCAGCAGAGGACTAGCGGGGGGGACAGCCATAGATACGCAGTATTTT
J gene: TRBJ1-1; V gene: TRBV6-5; clone size: .; D gene: TRBD1; CDR3 protein: CASRGQGGGGAEAFF; CDR3 DNA: TGTGCCAGCAGGGGACAGGGGGGTGGAGGCGCTGAAGCTTTCTTT
J gene: TRBJ2-7; V gene: TRBV11-2; clone size: few; D gene: .; CDR3 protein: CASSSGDYYEQYF; CDR3 DNA: TGTGCCAGCAGCTCAGGAGATTATTACGAGCAGTACTTC
J gene: TRBJ1-4; V gene: TRBV5-4; clone size: .; D gene: .; CDR3 protein: CASSPRPMGMNEKLFF; CDR3 DNA: TGTGCCAGCAGCCCCCGTCCCATGGGGATGAATGAAAAACTGTTTTTT
J gene: TRBJ2-6; V gene: TRBV6-5; clone size: .; D gene: .; CDR3 protein: CASGRAAGANVLTF; CDR3 DNA: TGTGCCAGCGGCAGGGCGGCTGGGGCCAACGTCCTGACTTTC
J gene: TRBJ2-3; V gene: TRBV12-3/TRBV12-4; clone size: .; D gene: .; CDR3 protein: CASSFVATDTQYF; CDR3 DNA: TGTGCCAGCAGTTTTGTAGCGACAGATACGCAGTATTTT
J gene: TRBJ2-2; V gene: TRBV29-1; clone size: .; D gene: .; CDR3 protein: CSVGLSGRKNTGELFF; CDR3 DNA: TGCAGCGTTGGTCTGTCCGGACGGAAGAACACCGGGGAGCTGTTTTTT
J gene: TRBJ1-6; V gene: TRBV5-4; clone size: .; D gene: TRBD1; CDR3 protein: CASSLGTGNSPLHF; CDR3 DNA: TGTGCCAGCAGCTTAGGGACAGGGAATTCACCCCTCCACTTT
J gene: TRBJ1-3; V gene: TRBV6-4; clone size: .; D gene: TRBD1; CDR3 protein: CASSGPGQGRLGNTIYF; CDR3 DNA: TGTGCCAGCAGTGGTCCGGGACAGGGAAGACTAGGAAACACCATATATTTT
J gene: TRBJ1-2; V gene: TRBV6-5; clone size: once; D gene: .; CDR3 protein: CASSPGREIDGYTF; CDR3 DNA: TGTGCCAGCAGCCCCGGCAGGGAGATAGATGGCTACACCTTC
J gene: TRBJ1-4; V gene: TRBV18; clone size: .; D gene: .; CDR3 protein: CASAHREEEKLFF; CDR3 DNA: TGTGCCAGCGCCCACAGGGAGGAAGAAAAACTGTTTTTT
J gene: TRBJ2-1; V gene: TRBV3-1/TRBV3-2; clone size: once; D gene: TRBD2; CDR3 protein: CASSQSSGPLSSYNEQFF; CDR3 DNA: TGTGCCAGCAGCCAGTCTAGCGGGCCCCTAAGCTCCTACAATGAGCAGTTCTTC
J gene: TRBJ1-4; V gene: TRBV5-4; clone size: .; D gene: .; CDR3 protein: CASSSGGAANEKLFF; CDR3 DNA: TGTGCCAGCAGCTCGGGGGGGGCGGCTAATGAAAAACTGTTTTTT
J gene: TRBJ1-5; V gene: TRBV6-6; clone size: .; D gene: .; CDR3 protein: CASSYSMDGGTQHF; CDR3 DNA: TGTGCCAGCAGTTACTCGATGGACGGGGGGACCCAGCATTTT
J gene: TRBJ1-2; V gene: TRBV9; clone size: .; D gene: TRBD1; CDR3 protein: CASSVNGQGSYGYTF; CDR3 DNA: TGTGCCAGCAGCGTAAACGGACAGGGGAGTTATGGCTACACCTTC
J gene: TRBJ1-4; V gene: TRBV7-8; clone size: .; D gene: .; CDR3 protein: CASSLRRVSGEKLFF; CDR3 DNA: TGTGCCAGCAGCCTCCGCCGGGTTTCAGGTGAAAAACTGTTTTTT
J gene: TRBJ1-5; V gene: TRBV2; clone size: .; D gene: TRBD1; CDR3 protein: CASRGGIHVTGINQPQHF; CDR3 DNA: TGTGCCAGCAGAGGGGGGATACATGTGACAGGGATAAATCAGCCCCAGCATTTT
J gene: TRBJ1-2; V gene: TRBV7-9; clone size: .; D gene: .; CDR3 protein: CASSPPGNYGYTF; CDR3 DNA: TGTGCCAGCAGCCCCCCAGGGAACTATGGCTACACCTTC
J gene: TRBJ1-1; V gene: TRBV28; clone size: once; D gene: TRBD1; CDR3 protein: CASSFLQGGNTEAFF; CDR3 DNA: TGTGCCAGCAGTTTCTTGCAGGGGGGGAACACTGAAGCTTTCTTT
J gene: TRBJ2-7; V gene: TRBV6-5; clone size: .; D gene: .; CDR3 protein: CASRRPVAGVAEQYF; CDR3 DNA: TGTGCCAGCCGGCGGCCCGTGGCAGGGGTCGCCGAGCAGTACTTC
J gene: TRBJ2-5; V gene: TRBV6-6; clone size: .; D gene: .; CDR3 protein: CASSWHKYQETQYF; CDR3 DNA: TGTGCCAGCAGTTGGCATAAATACCAAGAGACCCAGTACTTC
J gene: TRBJ2-7; V gene: TRBV6-1; clone size: .; D gene: .; CDR3 protein: CASSEAGTPYEQYF; CDR3 DNA: TGTGCCAGCAGTGAAGCTGGGACACCCTACGAGCAGTACTTC
J gene: TRBJ1-4; V gene: TRBV7-9; clone size: .; D gene: .; CDR3 protein: CASSSDRPYEKLFF; CDR3 DNA: TGTGCCAGCAGCTCGGACAGACCTTATGAAAAACTGTTTTTT
J gene: TRBJ1-1; V gene: TRBV9; clone size: .; D gene: .; CDR3 protein: CASSVKGNTEAFF; CDR3 DNA: TGTGCCAGCAGCGTAAAGGGGAACACTGAAGCTTTCTTT
J gene: TRBJ1-1; V gene: TRBV7-9; clone size: .; D gene: TRBD1; CDR3 protein: CASSLARGTGVNTEAFF; CDR3 DNA: TGTGCCAGCAGCTTAGCGCGGGGGACAGGGGTGAACACTGAAGCTTTCTTT
J gene: TRBJ2-7; V gene: TRBV18; clone size: once; D gene: .; CDR3 protein: CASSAQNEQYF; CDR3 DNA: TGTGCCAGCTCAGCCCAAAACGAGCAGTACTTC
J gene: TRBJ2-4; V gene: TRBV3-1/TRBV3-2; clone size: .; D gene: TRBD1; CDR3 protein: CASSQGTGESIQYF; CDR3 DNA: TGTGCCAGCAGCCAAGGGACAGGGGAAAGCATTCAGTACTTC
J gene: TRBJ2-3; V gene: TRBV5-4; clone size: .; D gene: .; CDR3 protein: CASSLGQVETQYF; CDR3 DNA: TGTGCCAGCAGCTTGGGACAGGTTGAGACGCAGTATTTT
J gene: TRBJ1-2; V gene: TRBV6-5; clone size: .; D gene: .; CDR3 protein: CASSSAGVFYGYTF; CDR3 DNA: TGTGCCAGCAGTTCGGCAGGGGTCTTCTATGGCTACACCTTC
J gene: TRBJ2-4; V gene: TRBV7-2; clone size: once; D gene: TRBD1; CDR3 protein: CASSLAGGRNIQYF; CDR3 DNA: TGTGCCAGCAGCTTAGCAGGGGGCCGGAACATTCAGTACTTC
J gene: TRBJ2-3; V gene: TRBV2; clone size: .; D gene: TRBD2; CDR3 protein: CASSSLAGGTDTQYF; CDR3 DNA: TGTGCCAGCAGTTCGCTAGCGGGGGGAACAGATACGCAGTATTTT